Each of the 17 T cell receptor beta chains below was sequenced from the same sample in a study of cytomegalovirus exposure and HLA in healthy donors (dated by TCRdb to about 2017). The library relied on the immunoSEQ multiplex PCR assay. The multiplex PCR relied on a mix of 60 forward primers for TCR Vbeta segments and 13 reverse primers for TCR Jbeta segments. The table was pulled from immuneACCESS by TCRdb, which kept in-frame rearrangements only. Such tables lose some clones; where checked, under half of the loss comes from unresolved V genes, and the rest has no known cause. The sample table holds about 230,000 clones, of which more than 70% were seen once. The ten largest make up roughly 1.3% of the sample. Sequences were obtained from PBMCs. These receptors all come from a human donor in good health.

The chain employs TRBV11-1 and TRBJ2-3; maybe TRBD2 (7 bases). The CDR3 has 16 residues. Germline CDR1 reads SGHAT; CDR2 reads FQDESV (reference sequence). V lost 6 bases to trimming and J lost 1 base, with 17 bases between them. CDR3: CASSFSGGARTDTQYF. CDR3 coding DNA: TGTGCCAGCAGTTTTTCGGGGGGCGCGCGCACAGATACGCAGTATTTT.

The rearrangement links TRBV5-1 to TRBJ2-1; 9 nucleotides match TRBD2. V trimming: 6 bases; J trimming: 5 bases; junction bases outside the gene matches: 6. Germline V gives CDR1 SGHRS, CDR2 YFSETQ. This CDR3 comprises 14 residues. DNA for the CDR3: TGCGCCAGCACCCCTACTAGCGGGCACAATGAGCAGTTCTTC. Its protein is CASTPTSGHNEQFF. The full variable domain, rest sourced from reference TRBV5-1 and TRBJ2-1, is KAGVTQTPRYLIKTRGQQVTLSCSPISGHRSVSWYQQTPGQGLQFLFEYFSETQRNKGNFPGRFSGRQFSNSRSEMNVSTLELGDSALYLCASTPTSGHNEQFFGPGTRLTVL.

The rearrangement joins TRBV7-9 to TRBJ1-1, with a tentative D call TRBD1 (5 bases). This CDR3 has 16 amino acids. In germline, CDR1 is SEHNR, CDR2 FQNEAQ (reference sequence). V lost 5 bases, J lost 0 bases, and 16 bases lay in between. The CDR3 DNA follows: TGTGCCAGCAGCCCGCAGGTGGGGCCAATGAACACTGAAGCTTTCTTT. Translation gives CASSPQVGPMNTEAFF.

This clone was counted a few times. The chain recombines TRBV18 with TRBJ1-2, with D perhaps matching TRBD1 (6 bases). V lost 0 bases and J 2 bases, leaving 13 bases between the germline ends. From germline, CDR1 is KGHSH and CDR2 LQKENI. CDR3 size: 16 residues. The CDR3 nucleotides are TGTGCCAGCTCACCACCGAGTCAGGACAGCAACTATGGCTACACCTTC. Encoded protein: CASSPPSQDSNYGYTF.

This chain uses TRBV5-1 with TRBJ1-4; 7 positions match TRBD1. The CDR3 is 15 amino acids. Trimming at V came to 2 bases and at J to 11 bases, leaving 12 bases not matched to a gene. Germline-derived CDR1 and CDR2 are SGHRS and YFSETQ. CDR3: CASSLFAGTGEKLFF. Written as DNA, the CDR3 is TGCGCCAGCAGCTTATTTGCCGGCACAGGGGAGAAACTGTTTTTT.

CDR3 in amino acids: CASSLAGGFGNTIYF. The DNA for the CDR3 is TGTGCCAGCAGCTTAGCAGGGGGATTCGGAAACACCATATATTTT. V is TRBV7-9 and J is TRBJ1-3; D perhaps matches TRBD1 (6 bases). V gave up 0 bases and J gave up 4 bases, with 10 bases separating them. CDR1 SEHNR and CDR2 FQNEAQ come from the germline V gene (reference sequence). This CDR3 has 15 residues.

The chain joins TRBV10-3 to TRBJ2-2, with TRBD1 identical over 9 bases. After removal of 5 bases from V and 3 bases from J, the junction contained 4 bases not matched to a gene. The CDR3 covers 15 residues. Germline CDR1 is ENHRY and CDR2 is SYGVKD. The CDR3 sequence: CAISWDREDTGELFF. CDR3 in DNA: TGTGCCATCAGTTGGGACAGGGAAGACACCGGGGAGCTGTTTTTT.

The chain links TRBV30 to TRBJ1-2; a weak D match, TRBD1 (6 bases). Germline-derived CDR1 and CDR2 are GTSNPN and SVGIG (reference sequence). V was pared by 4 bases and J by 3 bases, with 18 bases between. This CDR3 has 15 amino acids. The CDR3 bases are TGTGCCTGGAACTTCCTGCACAGGGAGTACTATGGCTACACCTTC. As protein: CAWNFLHREYYGYTF. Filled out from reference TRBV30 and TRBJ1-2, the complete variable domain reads SQTIHQWPATLVQPVGSPLSLECTVEGTSNPNLYWYRQAAGRGLQLLFYSVGIGQISSEVPQNLSASRPQDRQFILSSKKLLLSDSGFYLCAWNFLHREYYGYTFGSGTRLTVV.

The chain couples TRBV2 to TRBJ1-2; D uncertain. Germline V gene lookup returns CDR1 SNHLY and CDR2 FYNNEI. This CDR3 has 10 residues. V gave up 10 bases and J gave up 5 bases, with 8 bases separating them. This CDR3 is CATETYGYTF. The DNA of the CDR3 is TGTGCCACGGAGACGTATGGCTACACCTTC.

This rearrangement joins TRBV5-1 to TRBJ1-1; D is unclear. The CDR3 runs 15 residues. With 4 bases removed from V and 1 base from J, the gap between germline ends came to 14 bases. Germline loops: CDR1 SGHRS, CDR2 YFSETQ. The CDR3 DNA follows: TGCGCCAGCAGCCTTGGCGGTACGCAGAACACTGAAGCTTTCTTT. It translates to CASSLGGTQNTEAFF.

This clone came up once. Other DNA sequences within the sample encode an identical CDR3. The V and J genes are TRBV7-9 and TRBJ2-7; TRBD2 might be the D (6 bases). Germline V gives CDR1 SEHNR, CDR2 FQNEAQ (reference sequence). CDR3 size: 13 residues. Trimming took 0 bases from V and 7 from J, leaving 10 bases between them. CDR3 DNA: TGTGCCAGCAGCTTAGCAGGGGCGGGGGAGCAGTACTTC. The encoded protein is CASSLAGAGEQYF.

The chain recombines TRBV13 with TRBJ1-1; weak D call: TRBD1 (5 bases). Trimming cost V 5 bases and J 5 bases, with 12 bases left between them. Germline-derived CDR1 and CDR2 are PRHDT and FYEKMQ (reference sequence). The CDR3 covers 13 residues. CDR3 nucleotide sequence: TGTGCCAGCAGCCTCCGGGGGGGGACTGAAGCTTTCTTT. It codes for CASSLRGGTEAFF.

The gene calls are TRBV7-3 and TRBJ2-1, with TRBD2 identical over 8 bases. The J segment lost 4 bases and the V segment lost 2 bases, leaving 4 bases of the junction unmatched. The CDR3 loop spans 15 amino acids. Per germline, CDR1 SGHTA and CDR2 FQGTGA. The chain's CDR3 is CASSLGLAAYNEQFF. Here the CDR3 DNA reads TGTGCCAGCAGCTTAGGACTAGCAGCTTACAATGAGCAGTTCTTC. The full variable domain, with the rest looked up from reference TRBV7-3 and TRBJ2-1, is GAGVSQTPSNKVTEKGKYVELRCDPISGHTALYWYRQSLGQGPEFLIYFQGTGAADDSGLPNDRFFAVRPEGSVSTLKIQRTERGDSAVYLCASSLGLAAYNEQFFGPGTRLTVL.

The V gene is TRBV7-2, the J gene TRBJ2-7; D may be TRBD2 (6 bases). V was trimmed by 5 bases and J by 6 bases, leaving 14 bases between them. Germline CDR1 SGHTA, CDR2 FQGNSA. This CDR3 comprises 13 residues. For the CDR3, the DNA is TGTGCCAGCAGCCTCCCGGGAGTGCCCGAGCAGTACTTC. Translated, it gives CASSLPGVPEQYF. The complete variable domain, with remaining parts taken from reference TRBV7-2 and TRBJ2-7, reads GAGVSQSPSNKVTEKGKDVELRCDPISGHTALYWYRQSLGQGLEFLIYFQGNSAPDKSGLPSDRFSAERTGGSVSTLTIQRTQQEDSAVYLCASSLPGVPEQYFGPGTRLTVT.

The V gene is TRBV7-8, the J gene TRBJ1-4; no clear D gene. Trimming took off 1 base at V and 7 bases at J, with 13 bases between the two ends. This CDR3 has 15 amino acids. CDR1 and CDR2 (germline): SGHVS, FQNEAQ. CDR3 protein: CASSLDAGWGEKLFF. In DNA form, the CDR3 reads TGTGCCAGCAGCTTAGATGCGGGTTGGGGTGAAAAACTGTTTTTT. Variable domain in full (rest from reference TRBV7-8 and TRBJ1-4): GAGVSQSPRYKVAKRGQDVALRCDPISGHVSLFWYQQALGQGPEFLTYFQNEAQLDKSGLPSDRFFAERPEGSVSTLKIQRTQQEDSAVYLCASSLDAGWGEKLFFGSGTQLSVL.

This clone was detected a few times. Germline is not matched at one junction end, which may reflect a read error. The CDR3 region is CSSRAGLAGGKQETQYF. CDR3 DNA: TGTTCCAGCAGGGCGGGACTAGCGGGAGGCAAACAAGAGACCCAGTACTTC. The V call is TRBV7-9, the J call TRBJ2-5; 15 positions agree with TRBD2. Per germline, CDR1 SEHNR and CDR2 FQNEAQ (reference sequence). CDR3 length equals 17 residues.

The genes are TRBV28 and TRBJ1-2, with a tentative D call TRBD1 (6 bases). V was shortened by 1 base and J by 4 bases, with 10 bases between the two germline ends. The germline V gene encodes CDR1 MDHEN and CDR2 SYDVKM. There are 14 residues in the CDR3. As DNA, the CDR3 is TGTGCCAGCAGTTTATCGACAGGAGTCTATGGCTACACCTTC. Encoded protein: CASSLSTGVYGYTF.